The 29 T cell receptor beta chains reported below all come from one sample, sequenced in a study of T cells in localized non-small cell lung cancer. The protocol was immunoSEQ multiplex PCR, while the TCRdb copy is restricted to in-frame clones and leaves out a portion. Here the sample spans approximately 83,000 clones, approximately 90% being singletons. Source: PBMCs, taken before any cancer treatment. The receptor set was obtained from a woman aged 35 to 70 with stage II squamous cell lung carcinoma.

V gene TRBV6-6 combines with J gene TRBJ1-4, with TRBD1 as a possible D gene (5 bases). The CDR3 totals 14 residues. Germline values: CDR1 MNHNY, CDR2 SVGAGI (reference sequence). The DNA of the CDR3 is TGTGCGACCAGGCCAGGGACAACTAATGAAAAACTGTTTTTT. Translation: CATRPGTTNEKLFF.

For this clone: One junction end disagrees with the germline gene, perhaps due to a read error. The chain joins TRBV10-2 to TRBJ1-4, with 7 positions matching TRBD1. Per the germline V gene, CDR1 is WSHSY and CDR2 is SAAADI. This CDR3 spans 13 amino acids. The DNA of the CDR3 is TGCGCCAGCCGTGACAGGGCTAATGAAAAACTGTTTTTT. Translation: CASRDRANEKLFF.

The chain is built from TRBV7-2 and TRBJ2-2, with 7 bases fitting TRBD2. From germline, CDR1 is SGHTA and CDR2 FQGNSA. V trimming: 0 bases; J trimming: 4 bases; junction bases outside the gene matches: 2. This CDR3 contains 15 residues. The CDR3 sequence: CASSLAGGVTGELFF. The CDR3, as DNA: TGTGCCAGCAGCTTAGCGGGAGGGGTCACCGGGGAGCTGTTTTTT.

The chain employs TRBV27 and TRBJ1-1, with a tentative D call TRBD1 (5 bases). CDR3 length: 18 residues. Germline CDR1 reads MNHEY; CDR2 reads SMNVEV (reference sequence). Trimming took 0 bases from V and 5 from J, leaving 22 bases between them. The CDR3 DNA sequence: TGTGCCAGCAGTTTATCGATCGGGACGGGAGGTTATTGGACTGAAGCTTTCTTT. Its protein product is CASSLSIGTGGYWTEAFF.

The V and J genes are TRBV6-1 and TRBJ2-2; D could derive from TRBD1 or TRBD2 (5 bases each). Trimming pared 7 bases from V and 4 bases from J, leaving 13 bases between. The CDR3 is 14 amino acids. The V gene's germline CDR1 is MNHNS and CDR2 SASEGT. CDR3 amino acids: CASTTGTLTGELFF. The DNA for the CDR3 is TGTGCCAGCACGACCGGGACCCTCACCGGGGAGCTGTTTTTT.

The chain uses TRBV12-5 and TRBJ2-4; D not resolved. There are 14 residues in the CDR3. Germline CDR1 reads LGHNT; CDR2 reads FRNRAP. V dropped 1 base and J dropped 5 bases, with 9 bases sitting between them. CDR3 nucleotides: TGTGCTAGTGGTTTGGCTACTGGCCAAAACATTCAGTACTTC. This sequence encodes CASGLATGQNIQYF.

This chain uses TRBV4-1 with TRBJ2-1; a weak D match, TRBD1 (5 bases). Between the trimmed V and J ends, which lost 1 base and 5 bases, there was a span of 12 bases. The germline V gene has CDR1 MGHRA and CDR2 YSYEKL. This CDR3 has 15 amino acids. The chain's CDR3 is CASSQAARANNEQFF. The CDR3 coding sequence is TGCGCCAGCAGCCAAGCCGCCAGGGCAAACAATGAGCAGTTCTTC.

The V call is TRBV5-6, the J call TRBJ2-1, with 7 bases identical to TRBD1. CDR3 length: 16 amino acids. J lost 6 bases, V lost 3 bases, and 12 bases had no gene match. Per germline, CDR1 SGHDT and CDR2 YYEEEE. Here the CDR3 DNA reads TGTGCCAGCAGCTCCACGGGACAGAGTCGTACCAATGAGCAGTTCTTC. This gives the protein CASSSTGQSRTNEQFF.

V gene TRBV7-2 combines with J gene TRBJ1-2, with D unresolved. CDR1 and CDR2 from the germline V gene are SGHTA and FQGNSA. The CDR3 sequence is 12 residues long. V was trimmed by 4 bases and J by 8 bases, leaving 11 bases between them. The CDR3 is CASSSPVGGYTF. The CDR3 DNA sequence: TGTGCCAGCAGCTCCCCGGTGGGAGGCTACACCTTC.

This chain uses TRBV4-1 with TRBJ2-6; 7 nucleotides align to TRBD1. Germline V CDR1 and CDR2: MGHRA, YSYEKL. The junction had 6 bases not matched to a gene; V was cut back by 5 bases and J by 2 bases. The CDR3 is 16 amino acids. DNA for the CDR3: TGCGCCAGCAGCGCCAAGACAGGGCCTGGGGCCAACGTCCTGACTTTC. Its protein product is CASSAKTGPGANVLTF.

This clone has just a few counts. The genes are TRBV14 and TRBJ1-2; D remains unclear. CDR1 and CDR2 (germline): SGHDN, FVKESK. Deletions cut 0 bases from V and 7 bases from J, with 12 bases between. CDR3 length: 14 amino acids. The CDR3 here is CASSQEVARSGYTF. The CDR3 DNA sequence: TGTGCCAGCAGCCAAGAAGTAGCTCGGTCTGGCTACACCTTC.

The chain joins TRBV5-1 to TRBJ2-5; tentatively, D is TRBD1 (6 bases). The end of the DNA is better explained by TRBJ2-7, so the J call may be wrong. CDR3 size: 14 residues. CDR1 SGHRS and CDR2 YFSETQ come from the germline V gene. Here the CDR3 reads CASSGWGPGYEQYF. CDR3 bases: TGCGCCAGCAGCGGCTGGGGGCCCGGCTACGAGCAGTACTTC.

The gene calls are TRBV6-4 and TRBJ2-3, with D unclear. Trimming pared 2 bases from V and 3 bases from J, leaving 6 bases between. The V gene's germline CDR1 is MRHNA and CDR2 SNTAGT. The CDR3 consists of 13 residues. The CDR3 nucleotides read TGTGCCAGCAGTGACCCATTGACAGATACGCAGTATTTT. Residues: CASSDPLTDTQYF.

The chain joins TRBV9 to TRBJ2-7; 8 bases map to TRBD1. Trimming cost V 4 bases and J 9 bases; bases outside gene matches: 9. The germline V gene has CDR1 SGDLS and CDR2 YYNGEE. CDR3 length: 13 amino acids. This chain's CDR3 is CASSTYQGARQYF. The CDR3, as DNA: TGTGCCAGCAGCACATACCAGGGGGCTCGGCAGTACTTC. The whole variable domain, filled in from reference TRBV9 and TRBJ2-7, reads DSGVTQTPKHLITATGQRVTLRCSPRSGDLSVYWYQQSLDQGLQFLIQYYNGEERAKGNILERFSAQQFPDLHSELNLSSLELGDSALYFCASSTYQGARQYFGPGTRLTVT.

The rearrangement uses TRBV5-1 and TRBJ1-4; 7 nucleotides match TRBD1. Trimming removed 0 bases from V and 11 bases from J; junction bases left unmatched: 4. The CDR3 totals 13 residues. The germline V gene has CDR1 SGHRS and CDR2 YFSETQ. DNA for the CDR3: TGCGCCAGCAGCTTGGAGCCAGGGGGTAAACTGTTTTTT. Its translation: CASSLEPGGKLFF. Combining the CDR3 with reference TRBV5-1 and TRBJ1-4 gives the whole variable domain KAGVTQTPRYLIKTRGQQVTLSCSPISGHRSVSWYQQTPGQGLQFLFEYFSETQRNKGNFPGRFSGRQFSNSRSEMNVSTLELGDSALYLCASSLEPGGKLFFGSGTQLSVL.

V and J are TRBV7-2 and TRBJ1-2; D not certain. The CDR3 has 14 residues. Germline V lookup: CDR1 SGHTA, CDR2 FQGNSA. Trimming took off 1 base at V and 5 bases at J, with 11 bases between the two ends. The CDR3 loop is CASSLDRGRYGYTF. As DNA, the CDR3 is TGTGCCAGCAGCTTAGATCGAGGGCGGTATGGCTACACCTTC.

The V and J genes are TRBV6-1 and TRBJ2-7; 7 bases line up with TRBD1. CDR1 is MNHNS and CDR2 is SASEGT in the germline V gene. Trimming removed 6 bases from V and 7 bases from J; junction bases left unmatched: 12. This CDR3 comprises 14 residues. CDR3 protein: CASRTLTGLGEQYF. The CDR3 coding sequence is TGTGCCAGCAGGACCCTGACAGGGCTAGGGGAGCAGTACTTC.

This clone was seen once. V gene TRBV11-2 combines with J gene TRBJ2-7; TRBD2 agrees at 13 bases. V dropped 3 bases and J dropped 3; count of bases not matched to a gene: 2. The CDR3 runs 15 residues. Germline V gene sequence: CDR1 SGHAT, CDR2 FQNNGV. CDR3 loop: CASSFRTSGSYEQYF. Written as DNA, the CDR3 is TGTGCCAGCAGCTTTCGGACTAGCGGGAGCTACGAGCAGTACTTC.

V and J are TRBV6-6 and TRBJ2-7; 7 bases match TRBD1. The CDR3 loop spans 14 amino acids. J was trimmed by 3 bases and V by 1 base; bases with no gene match: 3. Germline V CDR1 and CDR2: MNHNY, SVGAGI (reference sequence). CDR3 DNA: TGTGCCAGCAGTTACTTCCAGGGGGACTACGAGCAGTACTTC. It codes for CASSYFQGDYEQYF.

This rearrangement joins TRBV6-5 to TRBJ2-7; D remains unclear. The CDR3 loop spans 11 amino acids. Trimming took off 6 bases at V and 1 base at J, with 4 bases between the two ends. Germline V CDR1 and CDR2: MNHEY, SVGAGI. The CDR3 nucleotides are TGTGCCAGCAGGGAATCCTACGAGCAGTACTTC. Translation gives CASRESYEQYF.

The chain has TRBV27 and TRBJ1-1, with D hard to call. Trimming shortened V by 2 bases and J by 1 base, and 5 bases separated the two germline ends. Per germline, CDR1 MNHEY and CDR2 SMNVEV (reference sequence). There are 13 residues in the CDR3. DNA for the CDR3: TGTGCCAGCAGTTTAGGCAGGAACACTGAAGCTTTCTTT. This encodes CASSLGRNTEAFF.

This rearrangement joins TRBV28 to TRBJ2-4; TRBD2 is a possible D gene (7 bases). Germline CDR1 and CDR2: MDHEN and SYDVKM. V dropped 6 bases and J dropped 0 bases, with 27 bases sitting between them. This CDR3 spans 20 amino acids. The CDR3 spells CASSPFDLAGAWVAKNIQYF. The CDR3 nucleotides are TGTGCCAGCAGCCCCTTCGATCTGGCGGGGGCCTGGGTAGCCAAAAACATTCAGTACTTC. The full variable domain, with the rest looked up from reference TRBV28 and TRBJ2-4, is DVKVTQSSRYLVKRTGEKVFLECVQDMDHENMFWYRQDPGLGLRLIYFSYDVKMKEKGDIPEGYSVSREKKERFSLILESASTNQTSMYLCASSPFDLAGAWVAKNIQYFGAGTRLSVL.

The chain has TRBV19 and TRBJ2-1; a weak D match, TRBD2 (5 bases). Germline CDR1 is LNHDA and CDR2 is SQIVND (reference sequence). With 5 bases removed from V and 12 bases from J, the gap between germline ends came to 14 bases. The CDR3 totals 12 residues. CDR3 sequence: CASSASGNWQFF. Here the CDR3 DNA reads TGTGCCAGTAGTGCCTCGGGGAATTGGCAGTTCTTC.

The chain uses TRBV10-3 and TRBJ2-7; TRBD1 is a possible D gene (5 bases). With 6 bases removed from V and 1 base from J, the gap between germline ends came to 13 bases. The CDR3 covers 14 residues. CDR1 and CDR2 (germline): ENHRY, SYGVKD. The CDR3 DNA is TGTGCCATCAGACAGGAGTTATTGTCCTACGAGCAGTACTTC. The encoded protein is CAIRQELLSYEQYF.

The V and J genes are TRBV25-1 and TRBJ1-4; D is uncertain. V was clipped by 6 bases and J by 2 bases, with 7 bases between them. Germline-derived CDR1 and CDR2 are MGHDK and SYGVNS. This CDR3 comprises 13 residues. The CDR3: CASREATNEKLFF. The CDR3 bases are TGTGCCAGCAGGGAGGCGACTAATGAAAAACTGTTTTTT.

The rearrangement links TRBV5-6 to TRBJ1-5; D uncertain. CDR1 is SGHDT, CDR2 YYEEEE, per germline. CDR3 length: 12 amino acids. Trimming left V 0 bases short and J 6 bases short, with 4 bases between. CDR3 loop: CASSLVFQPQHF. DNA of the CDR3: TGTGCCAGCAGCTTGGTTTTTCAGCCCCAGCATTTT.

The gene calls are TRBV5-1 and TRBJ1-2; TRBD1 agrees at 7 bases. Losses at the gene ends were 3 bases for V and 8 bases for J; bases not matched to a gene: 13. The CDR3 spans 15 residues. Germline loops: CDR1 SGHRS, CDR2 YFSETQ. The CDR3 is CASSWVQGVVGGYTF. The DNA of the CDR3 is TGCGCCAGCAGCTGGGTGCAGGGGGTGGTCGGCGGCTACACCTTC.

V gene TRBV5-1 combines with J gene TRBJ2-1; D is unresolved. Germline CDR1 and CDR2: SGHRS and YFSETQ. V lost 4 bases and J 4 bases, leaving 12 bases between the germline ends. The CDR3 sequence is 14 residues long. CDR3 DNA: TGCGCCAGCAGCCTGCTAGATCTGTACAATGAGCAGTTCTTC. Its protein is CASSLLDLYNEQFF.

The rearrangement joins TRBV10-2 to TRBJ1-2; 10 nucleotides match TRBD1. The CDR3 is 17 residues long. The V gene's germline CDR1 is WSHSY and CDR2 SAAADI. Trimming cost V 8 bases and J 8 bases; bases outside gene matches: 20. The CDR3 coding sequence is TGCGCCAGCTCTAATTTGCTTGACAGGGGGCTCGTCGAAGGCTACACCTTC. Its translation: CASSNLLDRGLVEGYTF.